This TCR beta chain was recovered during a study of early T cells in non-severe SARS-CoV-2 infection (dated by TCRdb to 2020 to 2023). For context, the study as a whole: Because TCR sequencing relied on bulk RNA taken from unsorted whole blood, pairing of alpha and beta chains was not possible.

Results and caveats for the whole study, not just this receptor: VDJdb matching was skewed toward anti-spike CD8 responses and likely underestimated virus-specific expansions by missing private and CD4 specificities.

Libraries were prepared through 5' RACE. The sequencing machine was a NextSeq 500. Unique molecular identifiers were attached to individual cDNA molecules in the TCR library protocol so that sequencing error and PCR bias could be corrected. Sequencing covered both TCR alpha and beta chains, and within each sample the abundances of alpha and beta sequences were tightly co-correlated. In the original analysis: Decombinator V4 was used to annotate TCR sequences for V gene, J gene and CDR3. TCRs were defined as expanded if a significant change between any two time points was detected under a Poisson model with p below 0.0001. TCR abundances were normalised to the total number of TCRs sequenced per sample and were expressed as counts per million. MAIT TCRs were defined by TRAV1-2 paired with TRAJ12, TRAJ20 or TRAJ33, and iNKT TCRs by TRAV10 paired with TRAJ18. VDJdb, accessed 1 November 2021, was searched for CMV, EBV and SARS-CoV-2 annotated TCRs, with TCRs annotated for multiple antigens excluded. The public reads were run again by TCRdb, first through fastp at Q25 and then through MiXCR, and only productive beta chains were kept. When rows share a CDR3 protein, they turn into one entry using the most common DNA and genes. TCRdb's processing, not the authors', yielded these V and J calls. The sample table lists tens of thousands of distinct CDR3 sequences, 6% to 8.5% of them with a count of one. The ten top clones hold more than 3% of the sample.

This clonotype was seen at least ten times. This clone's antigen is unknown. No much larger clonotype is one base removed from it; base qualities were not supplied. A case-control design nested within a healthcare worker cohort in London, UK, was used, with weekly nasopharyngeal swab PCR tests and blood sampling performed. Between 23 and 31 March 2020, the week of the UK lockdown, healthcare workers were enrolled and then followed up weekly for as long as 16 weeks. CDR3 length: 14 amino acids, cysteine to phenylalanine. Here the CDR3 DNA is all that survives: 42 bases in frame from base 1. The germline V gene sets CDR1 to MRHNA and CDR2 to SNTAGT. V loses 5 bases at its end and J loses 3 bases; junction bases beyond the gene matches: 4.

Sequencing was done on a sample of whole blood. Recombination linked TRBV6-4 to TRBJ2-3; TRBD2 lines up with 8 middle nucleotides. The sequence was obtained from an adult who was a healthcare worker with PCR-confirmed SARS-CoV-2 infection or an uninfected control (not recorded which). The base sequence is TGTGCCAGCAGTTACAGCGGGGGTACAGATACGCAGTATTTT. Translation gives CASSYSGGTDTQYF.